A selection of T cell receptor beta chains follows, all from one sample in a study of T cell changes during pregnancy in multiple sclerosis. TCRdb's copy holds only in-frame clones and misses some; the assay was immunoSEQ multiplex PCR. Of 65,000 to 85,000 clones listed, about 93% are singletons. The material was CD4+ T cells from peripheral blood mononuclear cells, obtained after pregnancy. These receptors all come from a female donor with multiple sclerosis, enrolled in a pregnancy study. CDR3s include the opening cysteine and the closing phenylalanine or tryptophan. The D gene is left open where the match is weak. Some rows have no size entry. The others give once, few or many, or a class for an expanded clone.

>TRBV7-9|NA|TRBJ1-3|NA
CASSLDPRGNSGNTIYF
TGTGCCAGCAGCTTAGATCCTAGGGGGAACTCTGGAAACACCATATATTTT
>TRBV21-1|NA|TRBJ2-7|NA
CASTVEQYF
TGTGCCAGCACCGTCGAGCAGTACTTC
>TRBV19|once|TRBJ1-1|NA
CASTGGRKTEAFF
TGTGCCAGTACCGGGGGGAGGAAGACTGAAGCTTTCTTT
>TRBV5-5|NA|TRBJ1-5|NA
CASSGGDKGPQHF
TGTGCCAGCAGCGGGGGGGACAAAGGGCCCCAGCATTTT
>TRBV20-1|NA|TRBJ1-1|NA
CSARETGSAFF
TGCAGTGCTAGAGAAACAGGATCCGCTTTCTTT
>TRBV19|NA|TRBJ2-3|NA
CASSIDSGRQYTDTQYF
TGTGCCAGTAGTATAGATTCGGGTCGACAGTACACAGATACGCAGTATTTT
>TRBV18|NA|TRBJ2-1|TRBD1
CASSLGTESSYNEQFF
TGTGCCAGCTCACTAGGGACAGAGAGCTCCTACAATGAGCAGTTCTTC
>TRBV6-5|NA|TRBJ1-2|NA
CASRYQGTDYGYTF
TGTGCCAGCAGATACCAGGGGACCGACTATGGCTACACCTTC
>TRBV7-8|NA|TRBJ2-7|TRBD1
CASSLSRTGGREQYF
TGTGCCAGCAGCTTATCAAGGACAGGGGGTCGCGAGCAGTACTTC
>TRBV9|NA|TRBJ1-2|NA
CASSVAGQSYGYTF
TGTGCCAGCAGCGTAGCAGGACAGTCCTATGGCTACACCTTC
>TRBV6-4|NA|TRBJ1-5|TRBD1
CASSDSPSARGVYQPQHF
TGTGCCAGCAGTGACTCCCCATCTGCCAGGGGGGTGTACCAGCCCCAGCATTTT
>TRBV30|NA|TRBJ2-7|TRBD2
CAWSSGEYEQYF
TGTGCCTGGTCTAGCGGGGAGTACGAGCAGTACTTC
>TRBV2|NA|TRBJ2-3|TRBD2
CASSGLAGGPVGQYF
TGTGCCAGCAGTGGACTAGCGGGAGGGCCAGTCGGGCAGTATTTT
>TRBV30|NA|TRBJ1-2|TRBD1
CAQQGGNYGYTF
TGTGCCCAACAGGGGGGTAACTATGGCTACACCTTC
>TRBV19|NA|TRBJ2-7|NA
CASSAVGGSVDEQYF
TGTGCCAGTAGTGCCGTAGGAGGGTCAGTCGACGAGCAGTACTTC
>TRBV5-1|NA|TRBJ2-5|TRBD2
CASSQGTSRWETQYF
TGCGCCAGCAGCCAAGGGACTAGCCGGTGGGAGACCCAGTACTTC
>TRBV9|NA|TRBJ2-1|NA
CASSASSGLPYNEQFF
TGTGCCAGCAGCGCATCTTCGGGACTGCCGTACAATGAGCAGTTCTTC
>TRBV6-1|NA|TRBJ2-7|TRBD2
CASRSLAGVPGEQYF
TGTGCCAGCAGATCGTTAGCGGGAGTGCCGGGAGAGCAGTACTTC
>TRBV30|once|TRBJ2-7|NA
CAWKWPGPYEQYF
TGTGCCTGGAAGTGGCCAGGTCCCTACGAGCAGTACTTC
>TRBV12-1|NA|TRBJ2-5|NA
CASSFARLAGRGETQYF
TGTGCCAGCAGCTTTGCGAGACTAGCGGGAAGGGGGGAGACCCAGTACTTC
>TRBV28|NA|TRBJ1-4|NA
CASSVLGGDEKLFF
TGTGCCAGCAGTGTGCTGGGCGGGGATGAAAAACTGTTTTTT
>TRBV7-8|NA|TRBJ1-2|NA
CASARLGINLYGYTF
TGTGCCAGCGCTCGTCTGGGCATCAATCTCTATGGCTACACCTTC
>TRBV9|NA|TRBJ1-2|TRBD1
CASSVEQGAVKNGYTF
TGTGCCAGCAGCGTAGAGCAGGGGGCGGTAAAAAATGGCTACACCTTC
>TRBV2|NA|TRBJ2-1|NA
CASSSSDFLSHGEQFF
TGTGCCAGCAGCTCAAGCGACTTCCTCTCGCATGGTGAGCAGTTCTTC
>TRBV28|NA|TRBJ2-1|TRBD2
CASSPLIAGGGSYNEQFF
TGTGCCAGCAGCCCACTAATAGCGGGAGGGGGCTCCTACAATGAGCAGTTCTTC
>TRBV10-3|NA|TRBJ2-7|NA
CAISESDRYEQYF
TGTGCCATCAGTGAGTCCGACAGATACGAGCAGTACTTC
>TRBV30|NA|TRBJ1-4|TRBD1
CAWSQGAPNEKLFF
TGTGCCTGGAGTCAGGGGGCGCCGAATGAAAAACTGTTTTTT
>TRBV5-4|NA|TRBJ2-5|NA
CASSSGVQETQYF
TGTGCCAGCAGCTCCGGGGTCCAAGAGACCCAGTACTTC
>TRBV13|NA|TRBJ1-2|NA
CASSLERGGSGYTF
TGTGCCAGCAGCTTAGAGCGGGGGGGCTCTGGCTACACCTTC
>TRBV18|NA|TRBJ2-7|TRBD1
CASSPRRQGATYEQYF
TGTGCCAGCTCACCCCGACGGCAGGGGGCTACCTACGAGCAGTACTTC
>TRBV18|NA|TRBJ1-2|TRBD1
CASSLGQDYGYTF
TGTGCCAGCTCTTTGGGACAGGACTATGGCTACACCTTC
>TRBV7-9|once|TRBJ1-5|NA
CASSLARGQPQHF
TGTGCCAGCAGCTTAGCGCGGGGACAGCCCCAGCATTTT
>TRBV9|NA|TRBJ2-3|NA
CASSVGQGGDTQYF
TGTGCCAGCAGCGTAGGCCAGGGCGGAGATACGCAGTATTTT
>TRBV19|once|TRBJ2-1|TRBD2
CASRGSGDNEQFF
TGTGCCAGTAGGGGAAGCGGGGACAATGAGCAGTTCTTC
>TRBV7-2|NA|TRBJ1-3|NA
CASSLFTGYSGNTIYF
TGTGCCAGCAGCTTATTTACGGGATACTCTGGAAACACCATATATTTT
>TRBV10-3|NA|TRBJ2-6|TRBD2
CAISPPGAIAGGLSGANVLTF
TGTGCCATCAGTCCTCCCGGGGCCATAGCGGGGGGCCTCTCTGGGGCCAACGTCCTGACTTTC
>TRBV7-2|NA|TRBJ2-1|TRBD2
CASSSGTSGGSSYNEQFF
TGTGCCAGCAGCTCCGGGACTAGCGGGGGGAGCTCCTACAATGAGCAGTTCTTC
>TRBV19|NA|TRBJ1-6|NA
CASSIQGSTSPLHF
TGTGCCAGTAGTATCCAGGGATCCACTTCACCCCTCCACTTT
>TRBV27|NA|TRBJ2-3|TRBD2
CASSLISGINTQYF
TGTGCCAGCAGTTTGATTAGCGGGATAAATACGCAGTATTTT
>TRBV27|NA|TRBJ2-3|TRBD2
CASSLVVLAGVRADTQYF
TGTGCCAGCAGTTTAGTTGTACTAGCGGGAGTTAGGGCAGATACGCAGTATTTT
>TRBV5-1|NA|TRBJ1-2|TRBD1
CATFPGGSNYGYTF
TGCGCCACCTTCCCAGGGGGCTCGAACTATGGCTACACCTTC
>TRBV11-3|NA|TRBJ2-7|TRBD2
CASSLDSGGTYEQYF
TGTGCCAGCAGCTTAGACAGCGGGGGAACCTACGAGCAGTACTTC
>TRBV15|NA|TRBJ2-7|TRBD2
CATGPGTRGYEQYF
TGTGCCACCGGGCCCGGGACTAGGGGATACGAGCAGTACTTC
>TRBV27|NA|TRBJ2-1|TRBD2
CASSPRRLAMAGAEQFF
TGTGCCAGCAGTCCCCGGAGGCTAGCGATGGCGGGAGCTGAGCAGTTCTTC
>TRBV9|few|TRBJ1-5|NA
CASSVDEGANQPQHF
TGTGCCAGCAGCGTAGATGAAGGAGCCAATCAGCCCCAGCATTTT
>TRBV6-1|NA|TRBJ2-3|NA
CAGRGKNTDTQYF
TGTGCCGGGAGGGGGAAGAACACAGATACGCAGTATTTT
>TRBV11-2|NA|TRBJ2-1|TRBD1
CASSYRDRANEQFF
TGTGCCAGCAGCTACCGGGACAGGGCCAATGAGCAGTTCTTC
>TRBV4-1|NA|TRBJ2-5|NA
CASSQDPGAWETQYF
TGCGCCAGCAGCCAAGATCCAGGGGCGTGGGAGACCCAGTACTTC
>TRBV2|NA|TRBJ2-7|NA
CASSSRVSRDEQYF
TGTGCCAGTTCCTCCAGGGTGAGTAGGGACGAGCAGTACTTC
>TRBV9|NA|TRBJ1-2|NA
CASSFPGPGGGYTF
TGTGCCAGCAGCTTCCCCGGGCCTGGCGGGGGCTACACCTTC
>TRBV6-1|NA|TRBJ1-5|NA
CASGQGNQPQHF
TGTGCCAGCGGGCAGGGCAATCAGCCCCAGCATTTT
>TRBV25-1|NA|TRBJ2-7|TRBD1
CASSEDRFPYEQYF
TGTGCCAGCAGTGAGGACAGGTTTCCCTACGAGCAGTACTTC
>TRBV28|NA|TRBJ2-3|TRBD1
CASSFGQGGADTQYF
TGTGCCAGCAGTTTTGGACAGGGCGGGGCAGATACGCAGTATTTT
>TRBV19|NA|TRBJ2-5|TRBD2
CASSIMRGGQETQYF
TGTGCCAGTAGTATTATGCGGGGGGGCCAAGAGACCCAGTACTTC